The following is a TCR beta chain sequence with its context. Its antigen specificity is not known. No much larger clone exists at a distance of one base, and base qualities are not known. Library method: PCR. These reads were obtained on an Illumina HiSeq 2500. To reduce PCR and sequencing biases, unique molecular identifiers were incorporated into the TCR beta cDNA libraries. Every 1 to 10 million input T cells yielded around 500,000 cDNA molecules, meaning each molecule approximated one T cell. The patient libraries were prepared and sequenced with the same protocol used for the earlier healthy control dataset. Samples belonging to the same batch were prepared together, multiplexed and sequenced on a shared HiSeq lane. In the paper's pipeline: Raw barcoded reads were processed with MIGEC, discarding single-read molecular identifier groups before consensus assembly and CDR3 extraction. VDJtools was used for post-analysis of the clonotype tables, and diversity was normalized by down-sampling every dataset to the size of the smallest sample. Repertoire overlap clustering matched CDR3 amino acid but not nucleotide sequences to correct batch-related cross-sample contamination. TCRdb reprocessing: public reads trimmed at Q25 with fastp, clones called with MiXCR, in-frame beta chains kept. Rows matching on CDR3 protein sequence are summarized as one entry with the most common DNA and genes. The V and J calls, along with clone size, are taken from TCRdb and not from the paper's own processing. The sample yields hundreds of thousands of distinct CDR3 sequences; about 27% were counted once. Approximately 0.6% of the sample rests with the top ten.

This record comes from a study of post-analysis software for immune sequencing data (dated by TCRdb to about 2015). Concerning the study at large: Recorded disease courses included relapsing-remitting, secondary progressive and progressive-relapsing multiple sclerosis, with some patients lacking subtype annotation. The patient repertoires were compared against approximately ten previously published healthy control repertoires obtained from donors aged about 6 to 27 years. A subset of samples was prepared in parallel using single-end sample barcoding, then pooled and co-amplified after Illumina adapter ligation. The full study reports these points: Normalized Chao1 diversity was significantly lower in multiple sclerosis patients than controls, suggesting substantial peripheral T-cell clonal expansion. The multiple sclerosis patient group was slightly younger than the control group. Strong co-clustering of samples prepared in the same batch was shown by direct clustering with F measure, prompting a batch-effect correction.

To demonstrate the VDJtools post-analysis software, TCR beta repertoires were profiled from the peripheral blood of more than 10 young patients with multiple sclerosis. The multiple sclerosis patients were children and adolescents between roughly 6 and 17 years of age. The sample taken for sequencing was blood. This receptor was obtained from a girl between 10 and 17 years old with multiple sclerosis.

The bases read TGTGCCAGTAAGGTGGGACTAGCGATGGGCAATGAGCAGTTCTTC. This yields the protein CASKVGLAMGNEQFF. This chain is built from TRBV19 and TRBJ2-1; the central 10 bases match TRBD2. The germline V gene (reference sequence) sets CDR1 to LNHDA and CDR2 to SQIVND. CDR3 length: 15 amino acids, cysteine to phenylalanine. The only DNA kept is the CDR3, 45 bases in frame from the first base. Trimming takes 7 bases off V and 6 bases off J; junction bases not matched to a gene: 9.